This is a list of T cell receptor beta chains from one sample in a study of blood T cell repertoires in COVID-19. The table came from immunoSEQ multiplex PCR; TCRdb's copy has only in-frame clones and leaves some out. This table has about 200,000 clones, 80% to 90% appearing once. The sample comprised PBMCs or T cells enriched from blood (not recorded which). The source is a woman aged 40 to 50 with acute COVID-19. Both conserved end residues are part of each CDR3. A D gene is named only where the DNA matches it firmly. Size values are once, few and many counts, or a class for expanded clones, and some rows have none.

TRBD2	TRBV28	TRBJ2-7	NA	TGTGCCAGCTTTAGCGGGAGCTCCTACGAGCAGTACTTC	CASFSGSSYEQYF
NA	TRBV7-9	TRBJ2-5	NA	TGTGCCAGCAGCTTAGAAGGGATGGGGCCAGAGACCCAGTACTTC	CASSLEGMGPETQYF
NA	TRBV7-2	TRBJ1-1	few	TGTGCCAGCAGCCGTGGACAAGCGAACACTGAAGCTTTCTTT	CASSRGQANTEAFF
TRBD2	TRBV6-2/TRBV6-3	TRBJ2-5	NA	TGTGCCAGCAGTTACGATAGGGGACTAGGGAGAGAGGCCCAGTACTTC	CASSYDRGLGREAQYF
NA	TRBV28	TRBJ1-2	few	TGTGCCAGCAGTTTAGACAGTTATGGCTACACCTTC	CASSLDSYGYTF
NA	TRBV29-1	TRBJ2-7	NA	TGCAGCGTTGCGGGGACACCGACCTACGAGCAGTACTTC	CSVAGTPTYEQYF
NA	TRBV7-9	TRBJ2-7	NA	TGTGCCAGCAGCTTAGACCCGGGACACAAAGCCTACGAGCAGTACTTC	CASSLDPGHKAYEQYF
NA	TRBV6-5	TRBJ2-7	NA	TGTGCCAGCAGTCCCGGACTGGGAGCCTACGAGCAGTACTTC	CASSPGLGAYEQYF
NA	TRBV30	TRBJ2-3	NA	TGTGCCTGGGGGGGCGGGCTAAGCACAGATACGCAGTATTTT	CAWGGGLSTDTQYF
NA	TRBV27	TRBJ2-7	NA	TGTGCCAGCAGTCCTTATCAGGGAAACTCCTACGAGCAGTACTTC	CASSPYQGNSYEQYF
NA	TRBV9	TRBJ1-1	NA	TGTGCCAGCAGCTCCGAGGAAGGGGCCAGAGGAGCTTTCTTT	CASSSEEGARGAFF
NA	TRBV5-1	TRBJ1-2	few	TGCGCCAGCAGCTTGGACGGAGACTATGGCTACACCTTC	CASSLDGDYGYTF
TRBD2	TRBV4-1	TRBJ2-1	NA	TGCGCCAGCAGCCAACTCGGACTAGCGGCCTACAATGAGCAGTTCTTC	CASSQLGLAAYNEQFF
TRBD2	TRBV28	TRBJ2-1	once	TGTCTGTCTAGCGGCCTTACGGGCTACAATGAGCAGTTCTTC	CLSSGLTGYNEQFF
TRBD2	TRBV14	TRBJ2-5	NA	TGTGCCAGCAGCCAAGCGGCTAGCGGATATCAAGAGACCCAGTACTTC	CASSQAASGYQETQYF
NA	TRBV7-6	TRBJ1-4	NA	TGTGCCAGCAGCCCCTGGGAGGGTCATAATGAAAAACTGTTTTTT	CASSPWEGHNEKLFF
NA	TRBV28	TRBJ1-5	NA	TGTGCCACCCGGACAGTCTCTGACAATCAGCCCCAGCATTTT	CATRTVSDNQPQHF
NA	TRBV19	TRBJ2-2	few	TGTGCCAGTTACCGTGGGGGGTTCACCGGGGAGCTGTTTTTT	CASYRGGFTGELFF
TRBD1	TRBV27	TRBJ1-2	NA	TGTGCCAGCAGTTTATCGGGGACAGGGAAAGGCTACACCTTC	CASSLSGTGKGYTF
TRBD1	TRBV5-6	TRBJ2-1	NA	TGTGCCAGCAGCCCATGGACAGGGGAGTCCTACAATGAGCAGTTCTTC	CASSPWTGESYNEQFF
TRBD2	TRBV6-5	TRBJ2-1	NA	TGTGCCAGCAGTCGCGGGGGGTTTGGTGAGCAGTTCTTC	CASSRGGFGEQFF
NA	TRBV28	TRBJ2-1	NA	TGTGCCAGCAGTTTATGGTCGGTAAATGAGCAGTTCTTC	CASSLWSVNEQFF
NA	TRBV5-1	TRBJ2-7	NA	TGCGCCAGCCGCGCTATATCCGAGAGCTACGAGCAGTACTTC	CASRAISESYEQYF
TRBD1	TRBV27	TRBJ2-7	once	TGTGCCAGCATGACCGGGACAGGGATGTACGAGCAGTACTTC	CASMTGTGMYEQYF
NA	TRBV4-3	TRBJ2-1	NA	TGCGCCAGCAGACAAGGGAAAGGGGTCGACAATGAGCAGTTCTTC	CASRQGKGVDNEQFF
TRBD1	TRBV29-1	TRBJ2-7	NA	TGCAGCGTTGAGGACAGGGCCCCAACTGGGGGTTTCGAGCAGTACTTC	CSVEDRAPTGGFEQYF
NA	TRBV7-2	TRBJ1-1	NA	TGTGCCAGCAGCTTAAAGAGGGCAACTGAAGCTTTCTTT	CASSLKRATEAFF
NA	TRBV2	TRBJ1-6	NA	TGTGCCAGCAGACATTCGCATAATTCACCCCTCCACTTT	CASRHSHNSPLHF
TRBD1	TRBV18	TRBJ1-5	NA	TGTGCCAGCTCACCACTTACGGGGACAGCCGGAAATCAGCCCCAGCATTTT	CASSPLTGTAGNQPQHF
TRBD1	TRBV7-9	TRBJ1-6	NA	TGTGCCAGCAGCTTAGGACGAGTCCCGACAGGGCATTCACCCCTCCACTTT	CASSLGRVPTGHSPLHF
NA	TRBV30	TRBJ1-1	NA	TGTGCCTGGGGAAAGTCGGGGAACACTGAAGCTTTCTTT	CAWGKSGNTEAFF